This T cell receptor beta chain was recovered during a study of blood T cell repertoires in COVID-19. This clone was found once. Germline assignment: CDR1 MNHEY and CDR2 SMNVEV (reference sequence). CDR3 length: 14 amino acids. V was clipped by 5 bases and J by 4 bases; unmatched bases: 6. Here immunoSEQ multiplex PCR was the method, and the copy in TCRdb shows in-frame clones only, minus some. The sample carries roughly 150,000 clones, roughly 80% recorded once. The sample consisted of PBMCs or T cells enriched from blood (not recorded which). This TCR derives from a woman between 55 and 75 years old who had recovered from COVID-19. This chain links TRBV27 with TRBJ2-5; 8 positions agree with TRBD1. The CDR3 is CASSPIDRGETQYF. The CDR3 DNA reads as TGTGCCAGCAGTCCAATAGACAGGGGAGAGACCCAGTACTTC.